The 8 T cell receptor beta chains below were found in one sample sequenced in a study of T cells in narcolepsy. Produced via immunoSEQ multiplex PCR; TCRdb's table is partial and in-frame only. This table has fewer than 30,000 clones, more than 80% appearing once. The sample consisted of CD45RA- memory CD4+ T cells from PBMCs. These receptors all come from a human donor with narcolepsy.

The rearrangement joins TRBV28 to TRBJ1-1; 9 nucleotides match TRBD1. The CDR3 runs to 14 residues. Germline CDR1 MDHEN, CDR2 SYDVKM. After removal of 7 bases from V and 5 bases from J, the junction contained 8 bases not matched to a gene. In DNA form, the CDR3 reads TGTGCCAGCACCTACAGGGGGCGAAGGACTGAAGCTTTCTTT. Translation: CASTYRGRRTEAFF.

CDR3 amino acids: CASSPGLAGTSQYF. The DNA for the CDR3 is TGTGCCAGCAGCCCCGGACTAGCGGGGACCTCGCAGTATTTT. The chain is built from TRBV4-2 and TRBJ2-3, with TRBD2 matching 12 bases. Germline V gene sequence: CDR1 LGHNA, CDR2 YNFKEQ. The ends lost 4 bases at V and 10 bases at J; junction bases unmatched: 6. The length of the CDR3 is 14 residues.

V and J are TRBV5-4 and TRBJ2-1, with a possible D match to TRBD1 (5 bases). This CDR3 has 16 residues. Germline V gene data show CDR1 as SGHNT and CDR2 as YYREEE (reference sequence). Trimming shortened V by 1 base and J by 6 bases, and 17 bases separated the two germline ends. In DNA form, the CDR3 reads TGTGCCAGCAGCTTGTTCTGGGAAGATAGGGGCAATGAGCAGTTCTTC. Translated: CASSLFWEDRGNEQFF. The entire variable domain, with the rest obtained from reference TRBV5-4 and TRBJ2-1, is as follows: ETGVTQSPTHLIKTRGQQVTLRCSSQSGHNTVSWYQQALGQGPQFIFQYYREEENGRGNFPPRFSGLQFPNYSSELNVNALELDDSALYLCASSLFWEDRGNEQFFGPGTRLTVL.

The chain has TRBV11-2 and TRBJ2-7; 9 bases are a match to TRBD1. Trimming took 5 bases from V and 3 from J; bases not matched to a gene: 5. Germline V CDR1 and CDR2: SGHAT, FQNNGV. The CDR3 length is 14 residues. CDR3 sequence reads: CASSTQGADYEQYF. CDR3 DNA: TGTGCCAGCAGCACACAGGGGGCGGACTACGAGCAGTACTTC.

The rearrangement joins TRBV5-4 to TRBJ2-2, with 10 bases matching TRBD1. The CDR3 totals 17 residues. With V trimmed by 6 bases and J by 4 bases, 12 bases remained unmatched. Germline lookup yields CDR1 SGHNT and CDR2 YYREEE (reference sequence). This CDR3 reads CASTPKGTGAITGELFF. CDR3 sequence (DNA): TGTGCCAGCACCCCCAAGGGGACAGGGGCGATCACCGGGGAGCTGTTTTTT.

This rearrangement joins TRBV11-2 to TRBJ2-7; 12 nucleotides agree with TRBD2. V dropped 5 bases and J dropped 8; count of bases not matched to a gene: 7. The CDR3 totals 14 residues. From germline, CDR1 is SGHAT and CDR2 FQNNGV. The CDR3 is CASSRLAGGTKQYF. The CDR3 coding sequence is TGTGCCAGCAGCCGTCTAGCGGGAGGGACCAAGCAGTACTTC.

The chain couples TRBV6-5 to TRBJ1-5; 7 nucleotides match TRBD1. V was clipped by 6 bases and J by 2 bases; unmatched bases: 1. Germline CDR1 and CDR2: MNHEY and SVGAGI. This CDR3 has 13 amino acids. The CDR3 here is CASRDRGNQPQHF. The CDR3 bases are TGTGCCAGCAGAGACAGGGGCAATCAGCCCCAGCATTTT.

The chain employs TRBV19 and TRBJ1-2, with TRBD1 matching over 7 bases. CDR3 length: 13 residues. V lost 5 bases to trimming and J lost 9 bases; unmatched junction nucleotides: 9. Germline assignment: CDR1 LNHDA and CDR2 SQIVND (reference sequence). CDR3 bases: TGTGCCAGTAGTCCTCGGGACAGTAGGAGCTACACCTTC. Its translation: CASSPRDSRSYTF. The full variable domain, with the rest looked up from reference TRBV19 and TRBJ1-2, is DGGITQSPKYLFRKEGQNVTLSCEQNLNHDAMYWYRQDPGQGLRLIYYSQIVNDFQKGDIAEGYSVSREKKESFPLTVTSAQKNPTAFYLCASSPRDSRSYTFGSGTRLTVV.